This TCR beta chain was found in a study of identical twins (TCRdb year 2016). As for the study more broadly: TCR alpha and beta repertoires from monozygotic twins, unrelated adults of various ages and cord blood were deep-sequenced to test whether fetal clonotypes persist. Replicate twin experiments were performed at different times using different library preparation protocols to rule out contamination. Summary of the overall study and its limitations: Because the same donors could not be followed over many years, the conclusions relied on cross-sectional statistical analysis. Compared with coincidental sharing between unrelated individuals, out-of-frame TCR alpha sequences shared between twins showed an excess of sequences with low generation probability. A weaker excess of twin sharing was found in beta out-of-frame sequences because the signal-to-noise ratio was lowered by fewer shared sequences. Abundant cord blood beta clonotypes carried fewer insertions; young adult naive repertoires showed a weaker similar trend, while memory repertoires showed none. Invariant T cells such as MAIT and iNKT could partly confound zero-insertion analyses, although diverse VJ usage argued against such confounding for most clonotypes. In monozygotic twins, recombination models systematically underestimated out-of-frame TCR alpha sharing, but the models matched the sharing seen between unrelated individuals.

The library came from 5' RACE. Sequenced on an Illumina HiSeq 2000. A universal primer binding site was added through template switching, and the final cDNA carried a unique molecular identifier so that TCR cDNA molecules could be counted accurately. Specific primers in the conserved constant-segment region were used to synthesize first-strand cDNA for TCR alpha and beta chains. To control for contamination, every cDNA library was double barcoded, receiving both a SMART-Mk sample barcode and Illumina barcodes. TruSeq adapter sequences along with Illumina sample barcodes were introduced in two successive PCR steps. The TCR alpha and beta cDNA libraries were sequenced on the Illumina HiSeq platform using custom primers. The authors' analysis ran thus. MiGEC processed the raw reads to extract unique molecular identifiers, while MiXCR was used to determine the CDR3 positions. For each individual, recombination models were inferred using an EM algorithm with the repgenHMM and IGoR tools. The analysis of shared clonotypes was done with the tcR package in R, with sharing normalized by the product of cloneset sizes. To study raw recombination without the effects of thymic and clonal selection, out-of-frame nonproductive sequences were analyzed. In-frame beta chains were kept once TCRdb had trimmed the public reads at Q25 with fastp and called clones with MiXCR. Entries that share a CDR3 protein sequence are merged under the most common genes and DNA. It is TCRdb's table, rather than the study itself, that gives the V and J calls and clone size. In this sample the table shows around 300,000 distinct CDR3 sequences, approximately 8% of which occur a single time. Over 2% of the sample lies in the top ten.

Sequences DFQATT (CDR1) and SNEGSKA (CDR2) are obtained from the germline V gene (reference sequence). The V and J ends are trimmed by 0 bases and 3 bases, leaving 16 bases between them. The CDR3 holds 16 amino acids from the cysteine to the phenylalanine. Just the 48-base CDR3 DNA is kept, in frame starting at base 1. All donors were healthy Caucasians. The twin cohort consisted of three pairs of female monozygotic twins, all aged roughly 18 to 29 years. Miltenyi CD45RO+ enrichment and human naive T-cell isolation kits were used to isolate memory (CD45RO+) and naive T cells from PBMC. This clonotype appeared a few times. Its antigen target is currently unknown. Per-base quality was not reported, and no clone a single base away is much larger than it. A further study also used this sample, focusing on yellow fever vaccine responses in identical twins. The second source states: The T cell response to vaccination in identical twins was reported by the authors to appear partly convergent and partly personalized. In the study, vaccine-responding T cell clones were precisely tracked in identical twins.

This TCR was sampled from a woman aged 18-29 years in good health. The material sequenced was memory (CD45RO+) T cells sorted from blood. The intended sense of this specimen's cell subset or site label: CD45RO+ enriched T cells. Rearrangement joined TRBV20-1 to TRBJ2-3; TRBD2 is a weak D gene call, 5 bases matching. The CDR3 region has the sequence CSARDIEGLGTDTQYF. The DNA sequence is as follows: TGCAGTGCTAGAGATATCGAGGGTTTGGGAACAGATACGCAGTATTTT.